Below are 6 T cell receptor beta chains sequenced from a single sample in a study of T-cell reconstitution after alpha-beta-depleted transplantation in children. Construction of the TCRbeta library involved unique molecular identifiers. TCRdb analysed the PCR reads with MiXCR anew, one entry per CDR3 protein. Here the sample spans approximately 200,000 distinct CDR3 sequences, approximately 6.8% being singletons. Sequenced material: PBMCs, taken before TCRalphabeta/CD19-depleted stem cell transplant. The source is a girl in the first two years of life with combined immunodeficiency, due to receive a stem cell transplant.

This clonotype was counted at least ten times. The rearrangement links TRBV5-4 to TRBJ2-3; D might be TRBD1 (6 bases). Germline V CDR1 and CDR2: SGHNT, YYREEE (reference sequence). V was cut by 0 bases and J by 4 bases, with 9 bases left in between. The CDR3 extends over 14 amino acids. The CDR3 DNA reads as TGTGCCAGCAGCTTGGGGGGGCCCGCAGATACGCAGTATTTT. It yields the protein CASSLGGPADTQYF.

This clonotype was detected only a few times. V usage is TRBV7-2 and J usage is TRBJ2-5, with a weak D call TRBD2 (5 bases). V was cut by 2 bases and J by 1 base, with 11 bases left in between. The CDR3 is made up of 15 amino acids. The germline V gene encodes CDR1 SGHTA and CDR2 FQGNSA. This CDR3 is CASSLMAGPQETQYF. The CDR3 DNA is TGTGCCAGCAGCTTAATGGCGGGCCCCCAAGAGACCCAGTACTTC.

Only a few counts were recorded for this clonotype. The rearrangement links TRBV20-1 to TRBJ2-1; either TRBD1 or TRBD2 may supply D (6 bases each). Looked up from germline, CDR1 is DFQATT and CDR2 is SNEGSKA (reference sequence). The CDR3 sequence is 13 residues long. V gave up 3 bases and J gave up 9 bases, with 15 bases separating them. The DNA for the CDR3 is TGCAGTGCTAGCGGGGGCCCGGGCACTGAGCAGTTCTTC. It translates to CSASGGPGTEQFF.

About this clonotype itself: Since the CDR3 does not end with the conserved phenylalanine or tryptophan, this likely comes from a read error. V and J are TRBV12-3 or TRBV12-4 and TRBJ1-1; TRBD1 might be the D (5 bases). Trimming removed 2 bases from V and 5 bases from J, with 12 bases in between. This CDR3 has 14 residues. CDR3 loop: CASSLLGEETEAFS. The DNA for the CDR3 is TGTGCCAGCAGTTTACTAGGGGAAGAAACTGAAGCTTTCTCT.

The table lists this clonotype with many counts. The chain uses TRBV7-2 and TRBJ2-3; the match to TRBD2 covers 9 bases. V was pared by 5 bases and J by 3 bases, with 6 bases of the junction left unmatched. Germline V gives CDR1 SGHTA, CDR2 FQGNSA. This CDR3 is 15 amino acids long. The CDR3 spells CASSRIAGVTDTQYF. CDR3 sequence (DNA): TGTGCCAGCAGCCGTATAGCGGGAGTGACAGATACGCAGTATTTT.

This clonotype was seen ten or more times. The V gene is TRBV20-1, the J gene TRBJ2-1; 7 bases are a match to TRBD2. Germline CDR1 reads DFQATT; CDR2 reads SNEGSKA (reference sequence). Unmatched junction bases numbered 12, after V lost 6 bases and J lost 4 bases. CDR3 length: 15 amino acids. CDR3: CSALSPSGAYNEQFF. The CDR3 nucleotides are TGCAGTGCGCTCTCTCCTAGCGGTGCTTACAATGAGCAGTTCTTC.